This T cell receptor beta chain was sequenced during a study of blood T cell repertoires in COVID-19. At the level of the study: Collection of acute and convalescent COVID-19 samples took place in the United States, Italy and Spain. T cells, B-cell-depleted T cells, or PBMCs provided the cDNA or gDNA that served as material.

CDR3 length: 15 residues. V dropped 5 bases and J dropped 1; count of bases not matched to a gene: 2. CDR1 and CDR2 (germline): SEHNR, FQNEAQ (reference sequence). Original methodology: Amplification with reference gene primers provided the estimates of nucleated cell counts. Sequenced by immunoSEQ multiplex PCR; TCRdb stores in-frame clones only, minus some. From that table come the V and J calls and clone size; the DNA was used to work out D and trimming. The repertoire holds 200,000 to 250,000 clones, with more than 65% as singletons. The chain links TRBV7-9 to TRBJ1-5; TRBD1 matches at 10 bases. Sequenced input: peripheral blood. The TCR sequence derives from a woman aged 40 to 49 who had recovered from COVID-19. CDR3 nucleotide sequence: TGTGCCAGCAGCCGGACAGGGGGAAGCAATCAGCCCCAGCATTTT. The encoded protein is CASSRTGGSNQPQHF.